Listed here is a single T cell receptor (beta chain). This sample stems from a study of blood T cell repertoires in COVID-19. The protocol was immunoSEQ multiplex PCR, while the TCRdb copy is restricted to in-frame clones and leaves out a portion. The table lists around 300,000 clones, roughly nine tenths of them singletons. The CDR3 totals 14 residues. V was pared by 7 bases and J by 5 bases, with 14 bases between. Germline loops: CDR1 MNHEY, CDR2 SVGAGI. Sequencing was done on a sample of peripheral blood. V gene TRBV6-5 combines with J gene TRBJ2-2, with D perhaps matching TRBD1 (5 bases). This receptor was identified in a woman aged 25 to 39 with COVID-19, enrolled during active disease. The CDR3 spells CASTSQGRTGELFF. CDR3 bases: TGTGCCAGCACGAGTCAGGGAAGGACCGGGGAGCTGTTTTTT.